The 3 T cell receptor beta chains in this list originate from one sample, sequenced in a study of technical replicates of blood from several donors. Some clones are missing from TCRdb's copy, which holds only in-frame ones; the method was immunoSEQ multiplex PCR. The sample shows around 68,000 clones, 75% to 95% of them seen only once. The specimen was T cells isolated from PBMCs. These receptors all stem from a human donor in good health. Some clones in this sample may be carry-over from other donors' samples.

This clone was counted only a few times. The chain carries TRBV7-9 and TRBJ1-1; D not certain. Germline-derived CDR1 and CDR2 are SEHNR and FQNEAQ (reference sequence). The CDR3 runs 14 residues. The V end lost 4 bases, the J end lost 1 base, and 10 bases lay between the germline ends. The CDR3 bases are TGTGCCAGCAGCTCACAAACAGAGAACACTGAAGCTTTCTTT. This sequence encodes CASSSQTENTEAFF.

The chain employs TRBV7-8 and TRBJ2-1; maybe TRBD2 (5 bases). Trimming cost V 3 bases and J 4 bases, with 16 bases left between them. The CDR3 contains 16 residues. Germline V gene data show CDR1 as SGHVS and CDR2 as FQNEAQ. CDR3 sequence (DNA): TGTGCCAGCAGCTTCTCCCGGACTGGAGATTACAATGAGCAGTTCTTC. Protein sequence: CASSFSRTGDYNEQFF.

This sequence joins TRBV19 and TRBJ1-5; D unresolved. Trimming took off 5 bases at V and 0 bases at J, with 8 bases between the two ends. The V gene's germline CDR1 is LNHDA and CDR2 SQIVND (reference sequence). This CDR3 contains 14 residues. The CDR3 loop reads CASSSQDSNQPQHF. The CDR3 DNA is TGTGCCAGTAGTTCACAAGATAGCAATCAGCCCCAGCATTTT.